This T cell receptor beta chain was observed in a study of CD8 T cells in ankylosing spondylitis. Findings and caveats of the study: Several highly homologous variants made up a TCR beta motif, and this motif appeared characteristic of ankylosing spondylitis blood.

This clonotype was counted only a few times. Its matching antigen is unknown. The germline V gene has CDR1 DFQATT and CDR2 SNEGSKA (reference sequence). Deletions cut 6 bases from V and 4 bases from J, with 16 bases between. The CDR3 is 13 amino acids. TCRdb re-analysed the 5' RACE reads in MiXCR, keeping a single row per CDR3 protein. The sample includes about 33,000 distinct CDR3 sequences, approximately 14% of them seen just once. The chain employs TRBV20-1 and TRBJ2-7, with TRBD2 as a possible D gene (6 bases). This sequence was found in a male donor with ankylosing spondylitis or in good health (not recorded which). What was sequenced was blood. Here the CDR3 reads CSAKLASYYEQYF. The CDR3 region has the DNA TGCAGTGCGAAACTAGCCTCCTATTACGAGCAGTACTTC.